Below, 14 T cell receptor beta chains from the same sample are listed, as sequenced in a study of radiotherapy plus CTLA-4 blockade in lung cancer. The method was immunoSEQ multiplex PCR; TCRdb's version includes in-frame clones alone and lacks a portion of them. The repertoire includes 35,000 to 45,000 clones, roughly three quarters of them detected once, and about 2.7% sits in the top ten. The input for sequencing was peripheral blood, taken from a patient treated with radiotherapy plus ipilimumab. Receptors were obtained from a human donor with non-small cell lung cancer whose response to radiotherapy plus ipilimumab could not be evaluated.

For the CDR3, the DNA is TGTGCCAGCAGCTCCGCCCTTAGTGCAACTAATGAAAAACTGTTTTTT. This gives the protein CASSSALSATNEKLFF. The chain uses TRBV7-9 and TRBJ1-4; D is unclear. Trimming stripped 4 bases from V and 0 bases from J, with 12 bases between. This CDR3 has 16 residues. Germline V CDR1 and CDR2: SEHNR, FQNEAQ (reference sequence). The variable domain in full, with the rest retrieved from reference TRBV7-9 and TRBJ1-4, is DTGVSQNPRHKITKRGQNVTFRCDPISEHNRLYWYRQTLGQGPEFLTYFQNEAQLEKSRLLSDRFSAERPKGSFSTLEIQRTEQGDSAMYLCASSSALSATNEKLFFGSGTQLSVL.

The chain joins TRBV30 to TRBJ1-1; 8 positions match TRBD1. The CDR3 covers 14 residues. The V gene's germline CDR1 is GTSNPN and CDR2 SVGIG (reference sequence). J gave up 11 bases and V 1 base, and 12 bases lay outside the gene matches. Here the CDR3 reads CAWSAPPGGTGAFF. DNA for the CDR3: TGTGCCTGGAGTGCCCCCCCAGGGGGCACTGGGGCTTTCTTT.

The rearrangement links TRBV15 to TRBJ2-5; weak D call: TRBD1 (6 bases). The J call may be incorrect, as the DNA end agrees better with TRBJ2-7. Germline V gene sequence: CDR1 LNHNV, CDR2 YYDKDF (reference sequence). The length of the CDR3 is 16 residues. The CDR3 bases are TGTGCCACCAGCAGAGATAAGGACAGATTTACCTACGAGCAGTACTTC. Its protein is CATSRDKDRFTYEQYF.

V gene TRBV9 combines with J gene TRBJ2-3; TRBD2 aligns across 8 bases. Germline loops: CDR1 SGDLS, CDR2 YYNGEE. The CDR3 length is 15 residues. The V gene end was trimmed by 5 bases and the J gene end by 2 bases; junction bases not matched to a gene: 7. The DNA for the CDR3 is TGTGCCAGCAGTGAGAGCGGGAGAGACACAGATACGCAGTATTTT. The encoded protein is CASSESGRDTDTQYF.

The chain links TRBV5-1 to TRBJ2-5; 7 nucleotides align to TRBD1. V shed 3 bases, J shed 2 bases, and the junction held 10 bases outside the gene matches. Germline V gives CDR1 SGHRS, CDR2 YFSETQ. This CDR3 spans 16 amino acids. CDR3 nucleotide sequence: TGCGCCAGCAGCTACCAAGGGACAGCTACACAAGAGACCCAGTACTTC. Amino acids: CASSYQGTATQETQYF.

The count of this clone is one. The CDR3 nucleotides are TGCGCCAGCAGCTTGCAAGGACAGGGGAAGCAGTACTTC. Amino acids: CASSLQGQGKQYF. The rearrangement uses TRBV5-1 and TRBJ2-7; the match to TRBD1 covers 9 bases. There are 13 residues in the CDR3. V lost 1 base, J lost 8 bases, and 4 bases stayed unmatched. From germline, CDR1 is SGHRS and CDR2 YFSETQ.

The chain has TRBV6-5 and TRBJ2-2; TRBD1 aligns across 11 bases. The CDR3 consists of 16 residues. CDR1 MNHEY and CDR2 SVGAGI come from the germline V gene. The ends lost 2 bases at V and 5 bases at J; junction bases unmatched: 4. CDR3 DNA: TGTGCCAGCAGTTACGTCCGGGACAGGGGGACCGGGGAGCTGTTTTTT. Translating gives CASSYVRDRGTGELFF.

This chain uses TRBV28 with TRBJ1-5; D gene unclear. CDR1 and CDR2 from the germline V gene are MDHEN and SYDVKM. The CDR3 runs to 16 residues. Between the trimmed V and J ends, which lost 6 bases and 3 bases, there was a span of 18 bases. The CDR3 bases are TGTGCCAGCAGAGTAAGAGGAGGGTTTGACAATCAGCCCCAGCATTTT. Translating gives CASRVRGGFDNQPQHF.

V is TRBV7-2 and J is TRBJ2-7; 16 bases line up with TRBD2. The CDR3 is 16 residues long. The germline V gene encodes CDR1 SGHTA and CDR2 FQGNSA. The trim removed 6 bases at V and 7 bases at J, leaving 9 bases unmatched. The CDR3 reads CASRPVWGLAGGEQYF. DNA for the CDR3: TGTGCCAGCAGACCCGTCTGGGGACTAGCGGGAGGGGAGCAGTACTTC.

This sequence joins TRBV4-3 and TRBJ1-3; 7 bases fit TRBD1. The V gene end was trimmed by 1 base and the J gene end by 4 bases; junction bases not matched to a gene: 4. Germline loops: CDR1 LGHNA, CDR2 YSLEER. CDR3 size: 15 residues. This chain's CDR3 is CASSQVKGAGNTIYF. CDR3 bases: TGCGCCAGCAGCCAAGTGAAGGGGGCGGGAAACACCATATATTTT.

This chain connects TRBV19 to TRBJ1-2, with a possible D match to TRBD1 (6 bases). Germline CDR1 reads LNHDA; CDR2 reads SQIVND (reference sequence). Trimming pared 4 bases from V and 4 bases from J, leaving 13 bases between. This CDR3 is 14 amino acids long. CDR3 in DNA: TGTGCCAGTAGTACCACAGGGTCTGTCTATGGCTACACCTTC. Translated: CASSTTGSVYGYTF. Looking up the rest from reference TRBV19 and TRBJ1-2 gives the full variable domain: DGGITQSPKYLFRKEGQNVTLSCEQNLNHDAMYWYRQDPGQGLRLIYYSQIVNDFQKGDIAEGYSVSREKKESFPLTVTSAQKNPTAFYLCASSTTGSVYGYTFGSGTRLTVV.

The chain combines TRBV6-5 with TRBJ1-1, with 9 bases lining up with TRBD1. The CDR3 is made up of 13 amino acids. V gave up 8 bases and J gave up 5 bases; unmatched junction bases: 6. Germline loops: CDR1 MNHEY, CDR2 SVGAGI. The CDR3: CASSQGAWTEAFF. In DNA, the CDR3 is TGTGCCAGCTCACAGGGGGCGTGGACTGAAGCTTTCTTT.

The chain carries TRBV7-2 and TRBJ1-1; D may be TRBD1 (5 bases). Per germline, CDR1 SGHTA and CDR2 FQGNSA. V was shortened by 1 base and J by 7 bases, with 10 bases between the two germline ends. The CDR3 is 13 residues long. The CDR3 spells CASSLVGGGEAFF. Here the CDR3 DNA reads TGTGCCAGCAGCTTAGTTGGGGGGGGTGAAGCTTTCTTT.

The chain uses TRBV6-1 and TRBJ2-1; D gene ambiguous. Trimming pared 0 bases from V and 12 bases from J, leaving 6 bases between. Germline V gives CDR1 MNHNS, CDR2 SASEGT. The length of the CDR3 is 11 residues. CDR3 region: CASSEALVQFF. As DNA, the CDR3 is TGTGCCAGCAGTGAAGCGCTAGTGCAGTTCTTC.